The source of this T cell receptor (beta chain) is a study of blood T cell repertoires in COVID-19. Background on the study: Sources were T cells, B-cell-depleted T cells, or PBMCs; the material itself was cDNA or gDNA.

In the original processing: Nucleated cell counts were estimated from reference gene primer amplification. The data were produced by immunoSEQ multiplex PCR, yet TCRdb's version contains in-frame clones alone and is incomplete. The V and J calls and clone size come from that table; D and trimming were worked out from the DNA. The table lists 250,000 or so clones, 88% of them singletons. The sequencing sample was made of peripheral blood. This receptor was obtained from a woman between 25 and 40 years old with COVID-19, enrolled during active disease.

CDR3 sequence reads: CASSLYTAGGDTQYF. DNA of the CDR3: TGTGCCAGCAGTTTATATACGGCAGGGGGGGATACGCAGTATTTT. This chain connects TRBV27 to TRBJ2-3; D is perhaps TRBD1 (7 bases). This CDR3 spans 15 amino acids. Germline CDR1 reads MNHEY; CDR2 reads SMNVEV (reference sequence). The V end was cut by 1 base, the J end by 6 bases, with 14 bases between.